Detailed here is one T cell receptor beta chain. Its antigen is as yet unknown. Germline assignment: CDR1 LGHNA and CDR2 YSLEER. Trimming took 3 bases from V and 2 from J, leaving 14 bases between them. The length of the CDR3 is 16 residues. The source of the sample is a study of cytomegalovirus exposure and HLA in healthy donors. Whole-study context: Among the roughly 370 genotyped donors, over 70% were placed in the Caucasian-associated ancestry cluster. Study conclusions and caveats: Donors belonging to an Asian-associated ancestry cluster reportedly showed fewer N-insertions in productive TCRs than the approximately 680-donor mean, according to what a later analysis found.

The PCR employed 60 Vbeta primers together with 13 Jbeta primers. TCRdb's copy holds only in-frame clones and misses some; the assay was immunoSEQ multiplex PCR. The data hold some 150,000 clones, with just under 80% observed a single time. The sequence derives from a male donor in good health and CMV-seronegative. Material: PBMCs. The chain has TRBV4-3 and TRBJ2-1; D possibly corresponds to TRBD2 (7 bases). The chain's CDR3 is CASSQGGDTPYNEQFF. The CDR3 bases are TGCGCCAGCAGCCAGGGGGGGGACACCCCCTACAATGAGCAGTTCTTC.